This T cell receptor (beta chain) appears in the sequencing data of a study of blood T cell repertoires in COVID-19 (TCRdb year 2020). Describing the broader study: Samples covering the acute and convalescent phases of COVID-19 were provided by collaborators in the United States, Italy and Spain. The samples were drawn from two sources: the first 160 participants of the ongoing ImmuneRACE study, and over 950 subjects contributed by 6 global collaborators. Sample metadata almost always included a de-identified subject ID, COVID-19 status, age in years and sex. A freely available public database, intended as a resource for researchers studying the immune response to SARS-CoV-2, is where the repertoires were released. The dataset comprised deeply sampled blood TCRbeta repertoires from subjects exposed to, actively infected with, or recovered from COVID-19. HLA class I and class II types, where available, came from metadata supplied by the sample provider rather than from assay-based typing. The material from the prospective study consisted of cDNA or gDNA derived from T cells, B-cell-depleted T cells, or PBMCs.

Ends trimmed: V by 6 bases, J by 5 bases; bases unmatched to a gene: 4. CDR1 and CDR2 are drawn from the germline V gene: SNHLY, FYNNEI. From cysteine to phenylalanine, the CDR3 is 13 amino acids long. Only CDR3 DNA is held: 39 bases, read in frame from base 1. With regard to this clone: There is no known antigen for this receptor. No base qualities exist here, and no much larger clone lies one base off it.

The collaborating institutions used their own protocols to collect whole blood in K2EDTA tubes. Collaborator samples were shipped for TCRbeta analysis as frozen whole blood, isolated PBMCs, or DNA extracted from either sample type. The paper as a whole reports these results and caveats: The quantity of clinical and demographic metadata differed by source and by participant and was supplied without curation.

TCRbeta CDR3 regions were amplified from genomic DNA by means of the immunoSEQ Assay, a bias-controlled multiplex PCR. As for the original processing: The number of nucleated cells in each sample was estimated from the amplification of reference gene primers within the assay. To quantify the absolute abundance of each unique TCRbeta CDR3 rearrangement, sequence reads were collapsed and filtered. For each sample, productive Simpson clonality was calculated as the square root of Simpson's diversity index over productive rearrangements. This immuneACCESS table, as held by TCRdb, lists in-frame sequences with V and J called but not all clones. Of the missing ones, under half trace to an unresolved V gene in checked studies; the others have no known cause. V and J calls and clone size are given by that table; D and trimming were obtained from the DNA. The sample table records roughly 200,000 clones; around 90% of these occur just once. The ten largest clones represent roughly 0.6% of the sample.

The chain joins TRBV2 to TRBJ2-3; a stretch of 8 junction bases matches TRBD2. Sequencing was done on a sample of peripheral blood. This TCR came from a man in his fifties or sixties with acute or convalescent COVID-19. DNA sequence: TGTGCCAGCAGCCGGGGGGGGCAAGATACGCAGTATTTT. Translation gives CASSRGGQDTQYF.